This TCR beta chain was sequenced in a study of technical replicates of blood from a few donors. Libraries were prepared by immunoSEQ multiplex PCR; TCRdb keeps only in-frame clonotypes and omits some of them. The top ten hold around 7.1% of the sample, which has 10,000 to 12,000 clones, roughly 94% seen once. The CDR3 sequence is 20 residues long. J lost 3 bases, V lost 4 bases, and 21 bases had no gene match. Germline V gives CDR1 MNHEY, CDR2 SMNVEV (reference sequence). The receptor was derived from a human donor in good health. The sequencing input was PBMCs. The chain links TRBV27 to TRBJ2-7; 10 positions agree with TRBD2. The CDR3 coding sequence is TGTGCCAGCAGTTCCTCGGACAGGGTGTTGACTAGCGGGCCAAACTACGAGCAGTACTTC. Its translation is CASSSSDRVLTSGPNYEQYF.